This entry lists 25 T cell receptor beta chains sequenced from one sample in a study of blood T cell repertoires in COVID-19. Here immunoSEQ multiplex PCR was the method, and the copy in TCRdb shows in-frame clones only, minus some. The sample includes nearly 200,000 clones, around 80% of them seen just once. Sequencing was done on a sample of peripheral blood. The receptor set was obtained from a human donor with acute or convalescent COVID-19. The donor label of this sample is uncertain.

The chain uses TRBV9 and TRBJ2-1; TRBD2 matches 12 bases. The CDR3 loop spans 16 amino acids. Looked up from germline, CDR1 is SGDLS and CDR2 is YYNGEE. With V trimmed by 1 base and J by 8 bases, 7 bases remained unmatched. As DNA, the CDR3 is TGTGCCAGCAGCGTACCGGCTAGCGGGAGGGCTGATGAGCAGTTCTTC. Translating it yields CASSVPASGRADEQFF.

This clone was observed a handful of times. This rearrangement joins TRBV5-1 to TRBJ1-3; tentative D call: TRBD1 (6 bases). CDR1 is SGHRS, CDR2 YFSETQ, per germline. V was clipped by 4 bases and J by 2 bases, with 16 bases between them. The CDR3 runs 16 residues. The CDR3 here is CASSPEGVEAGNTIYF. The CDR3 bases are TGCGCCAGCAGCCCCGAGGGGGTCGAGGCTGGAAACACCATATATTTT.

This clone was picked up a small number of times. The chain links TRBV18 to TRBJ2-1, with D tentatively TRBD2 (5 bases). The germline V gene has CDR1 KGHSH and CDR2 LQKENI. The CDR3 length is 11 residues. Trimming removed 2 bases from V and 15 bases from J, with 11 bases in between. Written as DNA, the CDR3 is TGTGCCAGCTCACCAGAGAGGGAGTGGTTCTTC. Protein sequence: CASSPEREWFF.

This chain joins TRBV6-4 and TRBJ1-5; 12 bases agree with TRBD1. V gave up 2 bases and J gave up 7 bases; unmatched junction bases: 9. The CDR3 covers 17 residues. The germline gives CDR1 MRHNA, CDR2 SNTAGT. The CDR3 reads CASSDNRDRGPGQPQHF. The CDR3 DNA reads as TGTGCCAGCAGTGACAATAGGGACAGGGGGCCGGGACAGCCCCAGCATTTT.

The chain joins TRBV29-1 to TRBJ1-2; no clear D gene. Germline CDR1 reads SQVTM; CDR2 reads ANQGSEA. Trimming pared 3 bases from V and 7 bases from J, leaving 9 bases between. The CDR3 has 11 amino acids. CDR3 sequence: CSVDEGFGYTF. The CDR3 DNA is TGCAGCGTTGATGAGGGATTTGGCTACACCTTC.

V usage is TRBV7-8 and J usage is TRBJ1-1; tentative D call: TRBD1 (5 bases). There are 13 residues in the CDR3. The germline gives CDR1 SGHVS, CDR2 FQNEAQ. Between the trimmed V and J ends, which lost 5 bases and 3 bases, there was a span of 10 bases. The CDR3 nucleotides read TGTGCCAGCAGCCGTGACAGAGACACTGAAGCTTTCTTT. Residues: CASSRDRDTEAFF.

The V call is TRBV5-1, the J call TRBJ2-7; maybe TRBD1 (6 bases). The V end lost 2 bases, the J end lost 7 bases, and 13 bases lay between the germline ends. CDR1 is SGHRS and CDR2 is YFSETQ in the germline V gene. This CDR3 has 13 residues. The CDR3 DNA follows: TGCGCCAGCAGCTTCCGGGACAAGGAAGAGCAGTACTTC. It encodes CASSFRDKEEQYF.

The chain links TRBV18 to TRBJ1-1; no clear D gene. Trimming left V 2 bases short and J 8 bases short, with 6 bases between. CDR1 KGHSH and CDR2 LQKENI come from the germline V gene. The CDR3 has 11 residues. Here the CDR3 DNA reads TGTGCCAGCTCACCAGGAGAAGAAGCTTTCTTT. Its protein product is CASSPGEEAFF. Complete variable domain (other parts from reference TRBV18 and TRBJ1-1): NAGVMQNPRHLVRRRGQEARLRCSPMKGHSHVYWYRQLPEEGLKFMVYLQKENIIDESGMPKERFSAEFPKEGPSILRIQQVVRGDSAAYFCASSPGEEAFFGQGTRLTVV.

The chain links TRBV3-1 (or the pseudogene TRBV3-2) to TRBJ1-2; the match to TRBD1 covers 8 bases. Trimming took 4 bases from V and 7 from J; bases not matched to a gene: 8. CDR3 size: 14 residues. Germline loops: CDR1 LGHDT, CDR2 YNNKEL (reference sequence). The DNA for the CDR3 is TGTGCCAGCAGCCCAGCCTCAGGGGGCAGTGGCTACACCTTC. Translating gives CASSPASGGSGYTF.

The chain has TRBV14 and TRBJ2-3; D is possibly TRBD2 (6 bases). The germline gives CDR1 SGHDN, CDR2 FVKESK. The CDR3 runs 15 residues. The ends were cut back, 7 bases at V and 3 bases at J, with 17 bases in the middle. CDR3 sequence (DNA): TGTGCCAGCAAGGATAGCGGCCTGGGGACAGATACGCAGTATTTT. It translates to CASKDSGLGTDTQYF.

The chain is built from TRBV14 and TRBJ2-7; 9 nucleotides agree with TRBD1. The CDR3 has 16 amino acids. The junction had 9 bases not matched to a gene; V was cut back by 1 base and J by 5 bases. Germline V gene lookup returns CDR1 SGHDN and CDR2 FVKESK. The CDR3 sequence: CASSQGQGGWIHEQYF. The CDR3 DNA follows: TGTGCCAGCAGCCAAGGACAGGGGGGTTGGATCCACGAGCAGTACTTC. Based on the CDR3 plus reference TRBV14 and TRBJ2-7, the full variable domain is EAGVTQFPSHSVIEKGQTVTLRCDPISGHDNLYWYRRVMGKEIKFLLHFVKESKQDESGMPNNRFLAERTGGTYSTLKVQPAELEDSGVYFCASSQGQGGWIHEQYFGPGTRLTVT.

This rearrangement joins TRBV5-4 to TRBJ1-2; no clear D. Germline CDR1 SGHNT, CDR2 YYREEE (reference sequence). V was trimmed by 1 base and J by 6 bases, leaving 13 bases between them. CDR3 length: 14 amino acids. The CDR3 is CASSLFSGYNGYTF. The CDR3 coding sequence is TGTGCCAGCAGCTTGTTCTCCGGGTATAATGGCTACACCTTC. Supplemented by reference TRBV5-4 and TRBJ1-2, the full variable domain reads ETGVTQSPTHLIKTRGQQVTLRCSSQSGHNTVSWYQQALGQGPQFIFQYYREEENGRGNFPPRFSGLQFPNYSSELNVNALELDDSALYLCASSLFSGYNGYTFGSGTRLTVV.

The genes are TRBV7-8 and TRBJ2-1; perhaps TRBD2 as D (5 bases). The CDR3 is made up of 13 amino acids. Trimming removed 3 bases from V and 7 bases from J, with 10 bases in between. Germline CDR1 and CDR2: SGHVS and FQNEAQ. The DNA for the CDR3 is TGTGCCAGCAGCTTCCGGGGTGTGAATGAGCAGTTCTTC. This translates into CASSFRGVNEQFF.

V gene TRBV9 combines with J gene TRBJ1-1; maybe TRBD1 (6 bases). Trimming cost V 6 bases and J 5 bases, with 8 bases left between them. The CDR3 spans 11 residues. The germline gives CDR1 SGDLS, CDR2 YYNGEE. CDR3 loop: CASKGETEAFF. Written as DNA, the CDR3 is TGTGCCAGCAAGGGGGAGACTGAAGCTTTCTTT. The full variable domain, completed using reference TRBV9 and TRBJ1-1, is DSGVTQTPKHLITATGQRVTLRCSPRSGDLSVYWYQQSLDQGLQFLIQYYNGEERAKGNILERFSAQQFPDLHSELNLSSLELGDSALYFCASKGETEAFFGQGTRLTVV.

This clone was counted between two and nine times. The J gene is TRBJ2-1, the V gene TRBV10-1; 13 bases align to TRBD2. This CDR3 region has 16 residues. Germline CDR1 and CDR2: WNHNN and SYGVQD (reference sequence). Trimming took 4 bases from V and 7 from J; bases not matched to a gene: 7. The CDR3 sequence is CASSVSGLAGFNEQFF. CDR3 coding DNA: TGCGCCAGCAGTGTTTCGGGACTAGCGGGGTTTAATGAGCAGTTCTTC.

J is TRBJ1-2 and V is TRBV30; D is possibly TRBD1 (6 bases). Germline assignment: CDR1 GTSNPN and CDR2 SVGIG (reference sequence). The CDR3 runs 11 residues. The V end was cut by 3 bases, the J end by 7 bases, with 9 bases between. The CDR3 here is CAWRQGSGYTF. CDR3 bases: TGTGCCTGGAGACAGGGAAGTGGCTACACCTTC. Using reference TRBV30 and TRBJ1-2 for the parts outside the CDR3, the full variable domain is SQTIHQWPATLVQPVGSPLSLECTVEGTSNPNLYWYRQAAGRGLQLLFYSVGIGQISSEVPQNLSASRPQDRQFILSSKKLLLSDSGFYLCAWRQGSGYTFGSGTRLTVV.

J is TRBJ1-1 and V is TRBV3-1 (or the pseudogene TRBV3-2); no reliable D call. The CDR3 runs to 14 residues. Between the trimmed V and J ends, which lost 2 bases and 5 bases, there was a span of 12 bases. The germline gives CDR1 LGHDT, CDR2 YNNKEL (reference sequence). CDR3: CASSQTRPLTEAFF. Written as DNA, the CDR3 is TGTGCCAGCAGCCAAACACGCCCACTAACTGAAGCTTTCTTT.

The gene calls are TRBV6-6 and TRBJ1-4; 9 nucleotides align to TRBD1. Germline lookup yields CDR1 MNHNY and CDR2 SVGAGI (reference sequence). The CDR3 has 15 residues. The trim removed 7 bases at V and 8 bases at J, leaving 11 bases unmatched. CDR3: CASTLMGQGNEKLFF. CDR3 sequence (DNA): TGTGCCAGCACCCTCATGGGACAGGGAAACGAAAAACTGTTTTTT.

The J gene is TRBJ1-2, the V gene TRBV5-1; 7 bases are shared with TRBD1. Germline V gives CDR1 SGHRS, CDR2 YFSETQ. This CDR3 comprises 15 residues. V shed 2 bases and J 4 bases; nucleotides not matched to a gene: 8. The CDR3 loop is CASSLDPGQLYGYTF. Written as DNA, the CDR3 is TGCGCCAGCAGCTTAGATCCGGGACAGCTCTATGGCTACACCTTC.

The chain recombines TRBV30 with TRBJ1-1; 9 positions agree with TRBD1. CDR1 GTSNPN and CDR2 SVGIG come from the germline V gene (reference sequence). J gave up 3 bases and V 3 bases, and 14 bases lay outside the gene matches. This CDR3 has 17 residues. In nucleotides, the CDR3 is TGTGCCTGGAGCGTACCCGGGACAGGGAAGTCTCACACTGAAGCTTTCTTT. It encodes CAWSVPGTGKSHTEAFF.

The chain recombines TRBV12-1 with TRBJ2-7; no check of the table's D call, TRBD1, against the DNA was made. TRBV12-1 is a documented pseudogene. The CDR3 is 14 amino acids. CDR3 loop: CASSPPGGRYEQYF. The CDR3 bases are TGTGCCAGCAGCCCACCAGGGGGAAGGTACGAGCAGTACTTC.

This clone was recorded a few times. This chain joins TRBV10-1 and TRBJ2-2; weak D call: TRBD2 (6 bases). CDR1 is WNHNN, CDR2 SYGVQD, per germline (reference sequence). The length of the CDR3 is 14 residues. The V end lost 5 bases, the J end lost 7 bases, and 14 bases lay between the germline ends. The CDR3 sequence is CASSMTIAVGELFF. In nucleotides, the CDR3 is TGCGCCAGCAGTATGACCATAGCGGTCGGGGAGCTGTTTTTT.

This chain joins TRBV15 and TRBJ1-3; D uncertain. Trimming pared 5 bases from V and 0 bases from J, leaving 14 bases between. Germline lookup yields CDR1 LNHNV and CDR2 YYDKDF (reference sequence). This CDR3 contains 16 residues. CDR3 amino acids: CATSSYQASSGNTIYF. The CDR3 DNA is TGTGCCACCAGCTCTTATCAGGCGAGCTCTGGAAACACCATATATTTT.

A few counts support this clone. The chain joins TRBV9 to TRBJ1-3; D uncertain. The germline CDR1 and CDR2 sequences are SGDLS and YYNGEE. There are 16 residues in the CDR3. The V gene lost 4 bases and the J gene lost 0 bases, with 14 bases spanning the gap. The CDR3, as DNA: TGTGCCAGCAGCCAAATTACTGGAGGCTCTGGAAACACCATATATTTT. Encoded protein: CASSQITGGSGNTIYF.

The rearrangement links TRBV3-1 (or the pseudogene TRBV3-2) to TRBJ2-3; 11 positions match TRBD2. The germline V gene encodes CDR1 LGHDT and CDR2 YNNKEL (reference sequence). CDR3 length: 19 amino acids. Trimming took 5 bases from V and 4 from J; bases not matched to a gene: 17. CDR3 in amino acids: CASSAPSGRRHLSPDTQYF. DNA of the CDR3: TGTGCCAGCAGCGCTCCTAGCGGGAGGCGCCATCTGTCCCCAGATACGCAGTATTTT.